Listed below are T cell receptor beta chains from one sample, sequenced in a study of regulatory T cells in long-lasting Graves disease. TCRdb re-derived calls from the multiplex PCR reads in MiXCR, one entry per CDR3 protein. The sample lists a few hundred thousand distinct CDR3 sequences, 16% occurring once. The same specimen was also included in a second study, on T cells in Graves' hyperthyroidism and ophthalmopathy.

Sequencing was performed on peripheral blood mononuclear cells (PBMCs), taken at new diagnosis, from a patient treated with antithyroid drugs. The receptors originated from a man aged 40-49 years with Graves disease. Both conserved end residues are part of each CDR3. A D gene is named only where the DNA matches it firmly. The listing skips clone size in some rows; elsewhere it reads once, few, many or a size class.

clone size,D gene,V gene,J gene,CDR3 protein,CDR3 DNA
many,.,TRBV24-1,TRBJ2-2,CATSDLLRQNTGELFF,TGTGCCACCAGTGATTTGCTCAGACAGAACACCGGGGAGCTGTTTTTT
few,.,TRBV2,TRBJ2-2,CASSKTSTGNTGELFF,TGTGCCAGCAGTAAAACTTCGACAGGGAACACCGGGGAGCTGTTTTTT
many,TRBD2,TRBV12-3/TRBV12-4,TRBJ2-5,CASSLLAGVGETQYF,TGTGCCAGCAGTCTTCTGGCGGGGGTTGGGGAGACCCAGTACTTC
.,.,TRBV28,TRBJ2-6,CASSLPQNSGANVLTF,TGTGCCAGCAGTTTACCCCAGAACTCTGGGGCCAACGTCCTGACTTTC
many,.,TRBV28,TRBJ1-5,CASTWGGNQPQHF,TGTGCCAGCACCTGGGGGGGCAATCAGCCCCAGCATTTT
many,TRBD2,TRBV11-3,TRBJ2-3,CASSLRRGGAADTQYF,TGTGCCAGCAGCTTAAGGCGCGGGGGGGCAGCAGATACGCAGTATTTT
many,.,TRBV28,TRBJ1-6,CASSFLGRNNSPLHF,TGTGCCAGCAGTTTTCTGGGGCGGAACAATTCACCCCTCCACTTT
many,TRBD1,TRBV9,TRBJ2-7,CASSVGGQGGYEQYF,TGTGCCAGCAGCGTAGGAGGACAGGGGGGTTACGAGCAGTACTTC
many,.,TRBV2,TRBJ2-2,CASRRSSGDGELFF,TGTGCCAGCAGGAGGAGTAGCGGTGACGGGGAGCTGTTTTTT
.,TRBD1,TRBV12-3/TRBV12-4,TRBJ2-5,CASSSRGSLQETQYF,TGTGCCAGCAGTTCCAGGGGGTCCCTCCAAGAGACCCAGTACTTC
many,.,TRBV6-5,TRBJ1-1,CASSYSKGNTEAFF,TGTGCCAGCAGTTACTCAAAGGGGAACACTGAAGCTTTCTTT
many,.,TRBV7-2,TRBJ2-3,CASSLAAGATQYF,TGTGCCAGCAGCCTGGCGGCCGGAGCTACGCAGTATTTT
many,.,TRBV11-1,TRBJ2-5,CASREGSRGGQETQYF,TGTGCCAGCAGGGAGGGGTCTCGCGGCGGCCAAGAGACCCAGTACTTC
many,TRBD2,TRBV20-1,TRBJ2-5,CSARGWGGTQETQYF,TGCAGTGCTAGAGGTTGGGGGGGGACCCAAGAGACCCAGTACTTC
many,TRBD1,TRBV7-2,TRBJ2-1,CASSYRTGGNEQFF,TGTGCCAGCAGTTACCGGACAGGGGGCAATGAGCAGTTCTTC
many,.,TRBV20-1,TRBJ1-5,CSARAPGQVAQPQHF,TGCAGTGCTAGGGCCCCGGGCCAGGTGGCCCAGCCCCAGCATTTT
many,TRBD2,TRBV5-1,TRBJ2-3,CASSSGGGTQYF,TGCGCCAGCAGTAGCGGGGGGGGTACGCAGTATTTT
.,.,TRBV5-1,TRBJ2-6,CASGDNGSGANVLTF,TGCGCCAGCGGTGACAACGGCTCTGGGGCCAACGTCCTGACTTTC
.,TRBD2,TRBV20-1,TRBJ2-3,CSAGGSGRGTDTQYF,TGCAGTGCCGGGGGGAGCGGGAGAGGCACAGATACGCAGTATTTT
.,TRBD1,TRBV19,TRBJ2-1,CASSNYRGANEQFF,TGTGCCAGTAGTAACTACAGGGGGGCCAATGAGCAGTTCTTC
.,.,TRBV20-1,TRBJ1-5,CSARVGGVNQPQHF,TGCAGTGCTAGAGTCGGGGGGGTCAATCAGCCCCAGCATTTT
many,.,TRBV29-1,TRBJ2-2,CSVAEKLPGHSTGELFF,TGCAGCGTTGCGGAGAAACTCCCGGGACATAGCACCGGGGAGCTGTTTTTT
few,TRBD2,TRBV5-1,TRBJ2-3,CASSWRMAGGRTDTQYF,TGCGCCAGCAGTTGGAGGATGGCGGGGGGTCGCACAGATACGCAGTATTTT
.,.,TRBV11-2,TRBJ1-2,CASSSARVLGTF,TGTGCCAGCAGCTCCGCGCGGGTCCTTGGCACCTTC
many,TRBD1,TRBV7-2,TRBJ2-3,CASNNPETGSTDTQYF,TGTGCCAGCAACAACCCCGAGACAGGGAGCACAGATACGCAGTATTTT
.,.,TRBV10-3,TRBJ1-6,CAISSGTRTNSPLHF,TGTGCCATCAGTTCCGGGACAAGGACGAATTCACCCCTCCACTTT
once,.,TRBV12-3/TRBV12-4,TRBJ2-7,CASSFGGDEQYF,TGTGCCAGCAGTTTCGGTGGGGACGAGCAGTACTTC
few,TRBD1,TRBV9,TRBJ1-1,CASSVRAGGNTEAFF,TGTGCCAGCAGCGTAAGGGCAGGGGGGAACACTGAAGCTTTCTTT
.,.,TRBV7-3,TRBJ1-1,CASSPQTGQYTEAFF,TGTGCCAGCAGCCCCCAGACGGGGCAGTACACTGAAGCTTTCTTT
many,TRBD2,TRBV6-1,TRBJ2-7,CASSLWGLGVSYEQYF,TGTGCCAGCTCTCTTTGGGGACTAGGGGTTTCCTACGAGCAGTACTTC
.,.,TRBV10-3,TRBJ2-5,CAISLGETQYF,TGTGCCATCTCACTAGGGGAGACCCAGTACTTC
.,.,TRBV5-4,TRBJ1-1,CASSLAAKGGTEAFF,TGTGCCAGCAGCTTAGCCGCAAAGGGCGGCACTGAAGCTTTCTTT
many,.,TRBV20-1,TRBJ2-7,CSAPSESPTYEQYF,TGCAGTGCCCCATCGGAGTCCCCTACCTACGAGCAGTACTTC
few,.,TRBV5-1,TRBJ2-7,CASSLQRQNEQYF,TGCGCCAGCAGCTTGCAGAGGCAGAACGAGCAGTACTTC
few,.,TRBV30,TRBJ2-2,CAWSTHGWELFF,TGTGCCTGGAGTACGCACGGCTGGGAGCTGTTTTTT
few,.,TRBV11-2,TRBJ1-3,CASSLAGRDTIYF,TGTGCCAGCAGCTTAGCCGGAAGGGACACCATATATTTT
many,.,TRBV20-1,TRBJ1-4,CSVISNGGEKLFF,TGCAGCGTAATCAGCAATGGCGGTGAAAAACTGTTTTTT
many,.,TRBV7-4,TRBJ2-7,CATRGHVEQYF,TGTGCCACCCGGGGGCACGTCGAGCAGTACTTC
few,.,TRBV6-9,TRBJ2-7,CASSYTSLSPYEQYF,TGTGCCAGCAGTTACACTTCACTCAGCCCATACGAGCAGTACTTC
.,TRBD1,TRBV11-2,TRBJ2-5,CASSSPGTGDTGTQYF,TGTGCCAGCAGCTCCCCCGGGACAGGGGACACGGGGACCCAGTACTTC
many,.,TRBV29-1,TRBJ1-3,CSALTGMGGNTIYF,TGCAGCGCCCTAACAGGGATGGGAGGAAACACCATATATTTT
many,.,TRBV20-1,TRBJ2-7,CSARGQQHSSHEQYF,TGCAGTGCTAGAGGACAACAGCATTCATCCCACGAGCAGTACTTC
many,.,TRBV28,TRBJ1-5,CASSHRAYYSNQPQHF,TGTGCCAGCAGTCACAGGGCCTACTATAGCAATCAGCCCCAGCATTTT
many,.,TRBV5-5,TRBJ1-5,CASSPRGYSNQPQHF,TGTGCCAGCAGCCCTCGGGGTTATAGCAATCAGCCCCAGCATTTT
.,TRBD2,TRBV6-1,TRBJ2-3,CASTTGGGTTDTQYF,TGTGCCAGCACCACGGGCGGGGGGACCACAGATACGCAGTATTTT
few,TRBD1,TRBV6-2/TRBV6-3,TRBJ1-3,CASSYEGTGGNTIYF,TGTGCCAGCAGTTATGAGGGGACAGGGGGAAACACCATATATTTT
many,TRBD1,TRBV20-1,TRBJ2-7,CSARVTGSRYEQYF,TGCAGTGCTAGAGTGACAGGGAGTCGCTACGAGCAGTACTTC
.,.,TRBV10-3,TRBJ2-5,CAISKTAYQETQYF,TGTGCCATCAGTAAGACAGCCTACCAAGAGACCCAGTACTTC
many,.,TRBV28,TRBJ1-1,CASRPRNTEAFF,TGTGCCAGCAGGCCCCGGAACACTGAAGCTTTCTTT